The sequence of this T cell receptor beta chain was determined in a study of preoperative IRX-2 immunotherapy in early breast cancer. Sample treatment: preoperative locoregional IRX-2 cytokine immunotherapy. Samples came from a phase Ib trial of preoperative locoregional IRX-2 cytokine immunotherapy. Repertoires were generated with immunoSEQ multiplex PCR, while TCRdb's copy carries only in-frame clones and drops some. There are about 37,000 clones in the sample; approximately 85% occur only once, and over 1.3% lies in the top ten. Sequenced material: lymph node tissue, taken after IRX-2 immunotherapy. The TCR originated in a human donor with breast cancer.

The CDR3 DNA reads TGTGCCAGTAGAAAGGGAGGGGGACTAGCGGCTAACAATGAGCAGTTCTTC. Encoded protein: CASRKGGGLAANNEQFF. This chain joins TRBV19 and TRBJ2-1; the match to TRBD2 covers 11 bases. V lost 6 bases, J lost 5 bases, and 12 bases stayed unmatched. This CDR3 is built from 17 residues. CDR1 and CDR2 (germline): LNHDA, SQIVND (reference sequence).